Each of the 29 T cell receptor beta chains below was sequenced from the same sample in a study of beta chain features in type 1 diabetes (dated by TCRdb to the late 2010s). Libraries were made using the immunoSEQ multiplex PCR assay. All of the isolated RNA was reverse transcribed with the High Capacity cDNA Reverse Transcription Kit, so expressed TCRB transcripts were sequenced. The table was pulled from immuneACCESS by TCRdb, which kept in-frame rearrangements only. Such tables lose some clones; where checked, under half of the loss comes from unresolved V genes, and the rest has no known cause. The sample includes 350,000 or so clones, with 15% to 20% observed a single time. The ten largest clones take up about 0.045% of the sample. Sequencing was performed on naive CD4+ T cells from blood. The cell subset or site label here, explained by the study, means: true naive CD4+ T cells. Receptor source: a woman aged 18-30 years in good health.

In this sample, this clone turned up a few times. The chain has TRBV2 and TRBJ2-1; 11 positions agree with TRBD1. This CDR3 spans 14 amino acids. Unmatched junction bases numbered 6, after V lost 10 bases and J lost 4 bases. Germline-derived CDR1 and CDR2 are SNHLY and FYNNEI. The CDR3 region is CATRTGGKYNEQFF. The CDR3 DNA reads TGTGCCACTCGGACAGGGGGCAAGTACAATGAGCAGTTCTTC.

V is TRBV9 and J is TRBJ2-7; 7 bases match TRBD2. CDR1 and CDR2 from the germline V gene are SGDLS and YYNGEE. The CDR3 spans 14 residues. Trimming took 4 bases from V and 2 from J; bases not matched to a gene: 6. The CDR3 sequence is CASSSGLSAYEQYF. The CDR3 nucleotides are TGTGCCAGCAGCTCGGGACTATCAGCCTACGAGCAGTACTTC. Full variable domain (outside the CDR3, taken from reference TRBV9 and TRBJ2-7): DSGVTQTPKHLITATGQRVTLRCSPRSGDLSVYWYQQSLDQGLQFLIQYYNGEERAKGNILERFSAQQFPDLHSELNLSSLELGDSALYFCASSSGLSAYEQYFGPGTRLTVT.

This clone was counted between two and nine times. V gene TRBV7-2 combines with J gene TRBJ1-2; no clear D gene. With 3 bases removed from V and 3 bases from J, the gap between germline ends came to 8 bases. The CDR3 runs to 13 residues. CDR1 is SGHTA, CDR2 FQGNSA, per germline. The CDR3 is CASSFGAYYGYTF. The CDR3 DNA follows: TGTGCCAGCAGCTTCGGAGCCTACTATGGCTACACCTTC.

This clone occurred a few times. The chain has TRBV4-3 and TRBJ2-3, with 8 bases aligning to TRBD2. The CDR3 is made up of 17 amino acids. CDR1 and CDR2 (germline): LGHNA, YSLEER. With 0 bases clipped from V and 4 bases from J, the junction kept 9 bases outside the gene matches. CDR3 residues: CASSQDKRRGVPDTQYF. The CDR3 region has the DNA TGCGCCAGCAGCCAAGATAAAAGGCGGGGGGTGCCAGATACGCAGTATTTT.

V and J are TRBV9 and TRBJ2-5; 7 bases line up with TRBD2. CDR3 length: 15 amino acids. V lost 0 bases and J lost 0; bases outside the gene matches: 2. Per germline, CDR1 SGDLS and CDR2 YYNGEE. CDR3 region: CASSVALANQETQYF. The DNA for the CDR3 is TGTGCCAGCAGCGTAGCACTAGCGAACCAAGAGACCCAGTACTTC.

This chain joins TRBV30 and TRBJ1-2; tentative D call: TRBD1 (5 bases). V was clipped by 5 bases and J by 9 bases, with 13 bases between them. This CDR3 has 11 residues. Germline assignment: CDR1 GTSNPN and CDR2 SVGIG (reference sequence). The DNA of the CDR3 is TGTGCCTGGGGCTCAGGGATGCGCTACACCTTC. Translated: CAWGSGMRYTF.

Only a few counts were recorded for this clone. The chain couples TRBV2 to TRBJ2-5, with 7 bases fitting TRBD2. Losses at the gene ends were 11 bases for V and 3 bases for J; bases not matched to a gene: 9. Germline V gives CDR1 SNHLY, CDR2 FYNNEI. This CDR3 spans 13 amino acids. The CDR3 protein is CAAARTSEETQYF. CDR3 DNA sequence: TGTGCCGCAGCACGTACTAGCGAAGAGACCCAGTACTTC.

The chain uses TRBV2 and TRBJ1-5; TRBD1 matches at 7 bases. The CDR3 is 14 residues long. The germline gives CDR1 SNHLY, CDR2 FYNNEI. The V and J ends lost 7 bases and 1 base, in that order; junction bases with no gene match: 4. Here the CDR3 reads CASNLDRSNQPQHF. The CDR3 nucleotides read TGTGCCAGCAACTTGGACAGGAGCAATCAGCCCCAGCATTTT.

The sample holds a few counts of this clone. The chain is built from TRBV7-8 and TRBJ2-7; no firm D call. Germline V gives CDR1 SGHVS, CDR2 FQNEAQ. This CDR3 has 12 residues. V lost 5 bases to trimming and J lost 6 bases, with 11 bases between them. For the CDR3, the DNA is TGTGCCAGCAGCCCACTTAACTCCGAGCAGTACTTC. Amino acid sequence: CASSPLNSEQYF.

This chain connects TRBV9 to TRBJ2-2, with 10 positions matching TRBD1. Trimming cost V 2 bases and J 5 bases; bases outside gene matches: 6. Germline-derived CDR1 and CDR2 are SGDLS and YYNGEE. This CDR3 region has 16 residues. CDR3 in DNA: TGTGCCAGCAGCGTCAGGGGACAGGGGAGGACCGGGGAGCTGTTTTTT. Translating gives CASSVRGQGRTGELFF. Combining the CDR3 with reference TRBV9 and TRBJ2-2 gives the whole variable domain DSGVTQTPKHLITATGQRVTLRCSPRSGDLSVYWYQQSLDQGLQFLIQYYNGEERAKGNILERFSAQQFPDLHSELNLSSLELGDSALYFCASSVRGQGRTGELFFGEGSRLTVL.

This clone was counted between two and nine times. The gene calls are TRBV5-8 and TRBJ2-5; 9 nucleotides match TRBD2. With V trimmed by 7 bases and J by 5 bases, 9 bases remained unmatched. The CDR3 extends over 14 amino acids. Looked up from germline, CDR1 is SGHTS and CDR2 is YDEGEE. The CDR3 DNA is TGTGCCAGCTGTTCGGAGCGGGGGGACGAGACCCAGTACTTC. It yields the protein CASCSERGDETQYF.

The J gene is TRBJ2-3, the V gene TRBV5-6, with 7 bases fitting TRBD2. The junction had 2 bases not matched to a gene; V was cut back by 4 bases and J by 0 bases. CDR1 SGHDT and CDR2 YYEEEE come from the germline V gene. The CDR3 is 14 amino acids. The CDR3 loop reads CASSLSGSTDTQYF. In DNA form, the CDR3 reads TGTGCCAGCAGCCTTAGCGGGAGCACAGATACGCAGTATTTT.

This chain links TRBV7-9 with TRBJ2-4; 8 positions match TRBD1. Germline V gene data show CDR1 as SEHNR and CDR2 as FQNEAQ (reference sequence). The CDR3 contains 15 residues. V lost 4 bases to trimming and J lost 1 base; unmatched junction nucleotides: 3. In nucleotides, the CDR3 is TGTGCCAGCAGCTCACAGGGGGAGGCCAAAAACATTCAGTACTTC. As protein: CASSSQGEAKNIQYF.

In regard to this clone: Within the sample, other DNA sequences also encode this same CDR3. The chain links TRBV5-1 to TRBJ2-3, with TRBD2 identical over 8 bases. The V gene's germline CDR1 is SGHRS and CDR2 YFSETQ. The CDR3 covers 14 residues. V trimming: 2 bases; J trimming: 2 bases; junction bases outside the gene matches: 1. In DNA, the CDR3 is TGCGCCAGCAGCTTAGCGGGAGTCACAGATACGCAGTATTTT. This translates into CASSLAGVTDTQYF.

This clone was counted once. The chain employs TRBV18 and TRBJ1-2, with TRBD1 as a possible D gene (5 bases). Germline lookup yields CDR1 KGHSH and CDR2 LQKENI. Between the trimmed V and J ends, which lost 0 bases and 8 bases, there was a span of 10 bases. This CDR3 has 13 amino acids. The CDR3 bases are TGTGCCAGCTCACCACCGTCGCGGGGCGGCTACACCTTC. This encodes CASSPPSRGGYTF.

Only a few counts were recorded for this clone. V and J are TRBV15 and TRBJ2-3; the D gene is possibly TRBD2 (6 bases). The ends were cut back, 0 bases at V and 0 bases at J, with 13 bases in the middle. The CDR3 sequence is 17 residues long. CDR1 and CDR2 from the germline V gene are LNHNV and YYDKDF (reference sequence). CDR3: CATSRDRDSQSTDTQYF. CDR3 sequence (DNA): TGTGCCACCAGCAGAGATAGGGACTCTCAAAGCACAGATACGCAGTATTTT.

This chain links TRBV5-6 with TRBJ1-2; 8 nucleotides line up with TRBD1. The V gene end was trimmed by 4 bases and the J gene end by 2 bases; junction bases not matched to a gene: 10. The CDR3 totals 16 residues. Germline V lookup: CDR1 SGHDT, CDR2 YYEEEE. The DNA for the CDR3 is TGTGCCAGCAGCGTGCGACGACAGGGGCCGAACTATGGCTACACCTTC. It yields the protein CASSVRRQGPNYGYTF.

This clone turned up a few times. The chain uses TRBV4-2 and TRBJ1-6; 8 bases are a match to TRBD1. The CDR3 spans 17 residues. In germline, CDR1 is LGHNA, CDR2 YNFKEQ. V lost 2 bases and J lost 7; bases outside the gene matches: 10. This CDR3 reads CASSQPQGAISNSPLHF. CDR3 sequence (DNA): TGTGCCAGCAGCCAACCGCAGGGGGCCATCTCGAATTCACCCCTCCACTTT.

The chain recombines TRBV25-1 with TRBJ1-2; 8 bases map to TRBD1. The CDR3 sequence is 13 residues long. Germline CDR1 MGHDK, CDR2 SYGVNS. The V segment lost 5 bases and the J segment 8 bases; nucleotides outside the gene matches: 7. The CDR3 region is CASSRTGRQGYTF. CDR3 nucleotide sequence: TGTGCCAGCAGTAGGACAGGGCGACAGGGCTACACCTTC.

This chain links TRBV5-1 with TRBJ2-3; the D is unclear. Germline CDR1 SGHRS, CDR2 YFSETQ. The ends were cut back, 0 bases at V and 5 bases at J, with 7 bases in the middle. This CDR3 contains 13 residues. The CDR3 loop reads CASSLDLGDTQYF. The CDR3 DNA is TGCGCCAGCAGCTTGGACCTCGGAGATACGCAGTATTTT.

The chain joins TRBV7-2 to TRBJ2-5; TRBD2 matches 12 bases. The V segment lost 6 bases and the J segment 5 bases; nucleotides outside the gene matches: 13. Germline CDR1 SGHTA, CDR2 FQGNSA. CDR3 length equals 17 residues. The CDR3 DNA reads TGTGCCAGCAGTCACGGGTCGAGGACTAGCGGGACGGAGACCCAGTACTTC. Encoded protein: CASSHGSRTSGTETQYF.

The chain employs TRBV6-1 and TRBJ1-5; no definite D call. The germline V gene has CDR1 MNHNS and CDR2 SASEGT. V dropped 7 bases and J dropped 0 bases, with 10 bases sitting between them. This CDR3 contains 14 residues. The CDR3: CASNAGLSNQPQHF. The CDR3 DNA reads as TGTGCCAGCAACGCGGGCCTTAGCAATCAGCCCCAGCATTTT.

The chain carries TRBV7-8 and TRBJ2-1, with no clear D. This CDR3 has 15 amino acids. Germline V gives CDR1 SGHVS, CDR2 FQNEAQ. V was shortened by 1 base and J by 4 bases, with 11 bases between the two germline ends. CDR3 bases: TGTGCCAGCAGCTTAGAACAGTTACCTTACAATGAGCAGTTCTTC. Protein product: CASSLEQLPYNEQFF.

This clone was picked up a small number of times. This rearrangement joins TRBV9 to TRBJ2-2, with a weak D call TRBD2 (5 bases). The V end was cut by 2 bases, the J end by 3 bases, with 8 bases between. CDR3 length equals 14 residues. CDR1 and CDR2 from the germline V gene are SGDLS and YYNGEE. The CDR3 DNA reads TGTGCCAGCAGCGTTTTTAGCGACACCGGGGAGCTGTTTTTT. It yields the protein CASSVFSDTGELFF.

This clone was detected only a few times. Here the CDR3 reads CSVRTGQETQYF. CDR3 bases: TGCAGCGTTAGGACAGGGCAAGAGACCCAGTACTTC. J is TRBJ2-5 and V is TRBV29-1; 8 nucleotides agree with TRBD1. The junction had 1 base not matched to a gene; V was cut back by 5 bases and J by 2 bases. The CDR3 spans 12 residues. Germline CDR1 and CDR2: SQVTM and ANQGSEA.

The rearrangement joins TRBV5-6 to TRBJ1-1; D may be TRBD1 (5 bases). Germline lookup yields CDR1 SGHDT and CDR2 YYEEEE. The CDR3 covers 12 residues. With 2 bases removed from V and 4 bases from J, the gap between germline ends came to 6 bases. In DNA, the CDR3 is TGTGCCAGCAGCTTAGGGGTCACTGAAGCTTTCTTT. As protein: CASSLGVTEAFF.

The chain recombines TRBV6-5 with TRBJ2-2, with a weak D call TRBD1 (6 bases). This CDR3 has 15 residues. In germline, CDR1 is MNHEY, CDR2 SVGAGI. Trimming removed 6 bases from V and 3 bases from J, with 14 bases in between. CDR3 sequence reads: CASRPGHTYTGELFF. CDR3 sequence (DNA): TGTGCCAGCAGACCGGGACATACATACACCGGGGAGCTGTTTTTT.

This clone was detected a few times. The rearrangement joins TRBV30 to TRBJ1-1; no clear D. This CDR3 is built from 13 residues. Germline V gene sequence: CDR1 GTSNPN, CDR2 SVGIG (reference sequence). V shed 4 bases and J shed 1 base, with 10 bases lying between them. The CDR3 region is CAWNEKENTEAFF. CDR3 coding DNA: TGTGCCTGGAACGAGAAAGAGAACACTGAAGCTTTCTTT.

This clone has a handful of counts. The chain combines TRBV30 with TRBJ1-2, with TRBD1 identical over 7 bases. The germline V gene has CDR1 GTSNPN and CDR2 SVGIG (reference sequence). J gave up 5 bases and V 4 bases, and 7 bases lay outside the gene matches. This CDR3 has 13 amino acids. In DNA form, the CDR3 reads TGTGCCTGGACCCGGGACAGCTCATATGGCTACACCTTC. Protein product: CAWTRDSSYGYTF.